The clone carrying this T cell receptor beta chain was recorded once. Its cognate antigen is unknown. These data come from a study of T cell responses to AZD1222 COVID-19 vaccine. Study-wide findings and caveats: Reportedly, close to half of spike-specific TCRs are directed against unmutated variant regions.

Trimming took off 1 base at V and 0 bases at J, with 10 bases between the two ends. The CDR3 has 16 residues. CDR1 and CDR2 from the germline V gene are SGHDT and YYEEEE. Sequencing used immunoSEQ multiplex PCR; TCRdb keeps in-frame clones, though not all of them. In the table there are 200,000 or so clones, approximately 91% of which are singletons. The sequence was collected from an adult in good health. The sequenced sample was peripheral blood, obtained on day 0 of AZD1222 vaccination. This chain links TRBV5-6 with TRBJ1-4; D call uncertain. Here the CDR3 reads CASSLSRFTTNEKLFF. CDR3 sequence (DNA): TGTGCCAGCAGCTTGAGTAGGTTTACAACTAATGAAAAACTGTTTTTT.